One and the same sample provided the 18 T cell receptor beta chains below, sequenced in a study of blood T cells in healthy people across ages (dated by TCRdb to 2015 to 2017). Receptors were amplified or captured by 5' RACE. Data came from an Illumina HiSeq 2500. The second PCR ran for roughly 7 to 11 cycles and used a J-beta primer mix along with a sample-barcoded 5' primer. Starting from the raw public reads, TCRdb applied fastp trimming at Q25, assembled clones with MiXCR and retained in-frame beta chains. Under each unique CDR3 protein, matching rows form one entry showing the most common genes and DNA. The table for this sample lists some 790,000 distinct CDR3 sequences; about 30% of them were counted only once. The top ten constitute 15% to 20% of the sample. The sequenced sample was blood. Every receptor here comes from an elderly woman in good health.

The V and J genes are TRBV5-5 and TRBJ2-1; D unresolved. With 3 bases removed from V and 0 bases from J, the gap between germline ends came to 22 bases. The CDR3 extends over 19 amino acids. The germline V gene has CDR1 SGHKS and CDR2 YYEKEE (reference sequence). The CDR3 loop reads CASSSHLGPLQSSYNEQFF. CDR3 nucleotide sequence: TGTGCCAGCAGCTCCCACCTAGGACCCCTCCAGAGCTCCTACAATGAGCAGTTCTTC.

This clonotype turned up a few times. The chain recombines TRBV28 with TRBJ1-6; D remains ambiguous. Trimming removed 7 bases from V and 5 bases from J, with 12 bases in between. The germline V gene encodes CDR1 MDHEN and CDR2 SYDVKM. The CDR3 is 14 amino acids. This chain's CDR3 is CASMSQADNSPLHF. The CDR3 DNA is TGTGCCAGCATGAGCCAGGCGGATAATTCACCCCTCCACTTT.

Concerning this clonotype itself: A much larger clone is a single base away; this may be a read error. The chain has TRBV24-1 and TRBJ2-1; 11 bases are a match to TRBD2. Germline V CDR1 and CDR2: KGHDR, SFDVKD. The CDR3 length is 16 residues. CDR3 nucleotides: TGTGCCGCCAGTGATTATGCTAGCGGGGGGCATAATGAGCAGTTCTTC. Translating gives CAASDYASGGHNEQFF.

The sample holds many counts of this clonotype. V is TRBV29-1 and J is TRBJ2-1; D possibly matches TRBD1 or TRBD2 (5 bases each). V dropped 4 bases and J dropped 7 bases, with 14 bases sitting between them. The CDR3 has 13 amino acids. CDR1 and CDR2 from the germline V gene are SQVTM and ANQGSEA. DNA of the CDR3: TGCAGCGTTGGTCATTGGGACGGGAATGAGCAGTTCTTC. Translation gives CSVGHWDGNEQFF.

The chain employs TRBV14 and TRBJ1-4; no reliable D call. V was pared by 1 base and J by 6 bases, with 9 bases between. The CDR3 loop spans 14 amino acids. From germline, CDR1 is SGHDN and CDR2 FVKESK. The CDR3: CASSQAGLDEKLFF. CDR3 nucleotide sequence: TGTGCCAGCAGCCAAGCTGGCCTGGATGAAAAACTGTTTTTT.

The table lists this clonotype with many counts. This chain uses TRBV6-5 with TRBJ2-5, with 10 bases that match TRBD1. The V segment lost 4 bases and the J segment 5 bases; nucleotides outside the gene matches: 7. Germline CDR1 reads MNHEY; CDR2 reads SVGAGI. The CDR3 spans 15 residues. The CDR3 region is CASSSATGGRETQYF. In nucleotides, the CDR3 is TGTGCCAGCAGTTCTGCGACAGGGGGCAGGGAGACCCAGTACTTC.

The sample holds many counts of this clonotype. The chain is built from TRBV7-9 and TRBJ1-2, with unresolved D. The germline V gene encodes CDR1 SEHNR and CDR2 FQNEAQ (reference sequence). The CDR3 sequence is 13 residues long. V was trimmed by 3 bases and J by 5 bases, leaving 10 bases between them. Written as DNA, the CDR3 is TGTGCCAGCAGCTTCCGGCAGACATATGGCTACACCTTC. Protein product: CASSFRQTYGYTF.

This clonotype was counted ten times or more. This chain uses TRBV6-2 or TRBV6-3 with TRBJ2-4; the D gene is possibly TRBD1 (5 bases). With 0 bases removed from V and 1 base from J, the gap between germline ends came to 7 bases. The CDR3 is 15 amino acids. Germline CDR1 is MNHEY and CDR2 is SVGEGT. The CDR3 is CASSYSAGAKNIQYF. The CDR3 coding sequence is TGTGCCAGCAGTTACTCGGCAGGGGCCAAAAACATTCAGTACTTC.

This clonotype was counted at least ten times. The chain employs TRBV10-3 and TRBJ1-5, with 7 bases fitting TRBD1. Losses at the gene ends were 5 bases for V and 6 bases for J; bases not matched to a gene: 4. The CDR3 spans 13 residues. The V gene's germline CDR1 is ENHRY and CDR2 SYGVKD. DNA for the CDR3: TGTGCCATCAGTCCCGACAGGGCTCAGCCCCAGCATTTT. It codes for CAISPDRAQPQHF.

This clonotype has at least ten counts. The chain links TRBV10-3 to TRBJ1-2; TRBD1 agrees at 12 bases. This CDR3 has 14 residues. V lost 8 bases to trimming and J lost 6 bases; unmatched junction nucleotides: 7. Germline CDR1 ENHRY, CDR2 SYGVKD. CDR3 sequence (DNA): TGTGCCATCTTCCACCGGGACAGGGGGCATGGCTACACCTTC. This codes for CAIFHRDRGHGYTF.

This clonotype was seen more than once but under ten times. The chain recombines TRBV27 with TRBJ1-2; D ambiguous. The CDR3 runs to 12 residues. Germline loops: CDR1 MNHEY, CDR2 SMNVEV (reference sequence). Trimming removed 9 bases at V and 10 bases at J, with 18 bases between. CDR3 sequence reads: CASFGGYDPYTF. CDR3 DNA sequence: TGTGCCAGTTTCGGAGGGTACGATCCCTACACCTTC.

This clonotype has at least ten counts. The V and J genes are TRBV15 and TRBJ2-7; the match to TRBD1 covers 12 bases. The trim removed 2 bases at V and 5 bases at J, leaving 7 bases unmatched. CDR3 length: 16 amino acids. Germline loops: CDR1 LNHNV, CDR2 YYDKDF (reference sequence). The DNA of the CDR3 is TGTGCCACCAGCAGACCCCCGGGACAGGGGGCTGACGAGCAGTACTTC. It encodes CATSRPPGQGADEQYF.

The CDR3 loop reads CASSSRLAGGSSTDTQYF. The CDR3, as DNA: TGTGCCAGCAGCTCGAGACTAGCGGGGGGATCTAGCACAGATACGCAGTATTTT. V usage is TRBV7-6 and J usage is TRBJ2-3, with 13 bases aligning to TRBD2. V lost 4 bases to trimming and J lost 0 bases; unmatched junction nucleotides: 7. CDR1 and CDR2 (germline): SGHVS, FNYEAQ. This CDR3 region has 18 residues.

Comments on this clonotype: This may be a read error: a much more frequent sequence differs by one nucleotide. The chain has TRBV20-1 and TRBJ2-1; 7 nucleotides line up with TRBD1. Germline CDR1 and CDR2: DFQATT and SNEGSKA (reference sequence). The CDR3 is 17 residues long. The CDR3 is CGARVGGQATFGYEQFF. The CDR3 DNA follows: TGCGGTGCTAGAGTAGGAGGACAGGCCACATTTGGGTATGAGCAGTTCTTC.

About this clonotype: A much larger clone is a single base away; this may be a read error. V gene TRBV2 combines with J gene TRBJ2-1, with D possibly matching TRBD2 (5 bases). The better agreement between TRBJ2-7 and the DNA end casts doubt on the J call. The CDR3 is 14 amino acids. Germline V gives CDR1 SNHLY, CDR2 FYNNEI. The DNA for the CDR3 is TGTGCCAGCAGGGACTGGACCACCTACAATGAGCAGTACTTC. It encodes CASRDWTTYNEQYF.

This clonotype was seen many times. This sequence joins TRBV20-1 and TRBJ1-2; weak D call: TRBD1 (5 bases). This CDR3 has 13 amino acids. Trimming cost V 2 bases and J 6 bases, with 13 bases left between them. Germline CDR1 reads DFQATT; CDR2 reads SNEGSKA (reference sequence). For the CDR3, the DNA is TGCAGTGCTAGAATCGGAGGGACTAATGGCTACACCTTC. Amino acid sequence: CSARIGGTNGYTF.

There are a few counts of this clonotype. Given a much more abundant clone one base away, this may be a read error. The CDR3 protein is CASSQRESSYNEQYF. CDR3 DNA: TGCGCCAGCAGCCAACGGGAGAGCTCCTACAATGAGCAGTACTTC. The V gene is TRBV4-3, the J gene TRBJ2-1; TRBD2 is a possible D gene (6 bases). The J call is uncertain, as TRBJ2-7 better fits the DNA end. The germline gives CDR1 LGHNA, CDR2 YSLEER. The CDR3 is 15 amino acids.

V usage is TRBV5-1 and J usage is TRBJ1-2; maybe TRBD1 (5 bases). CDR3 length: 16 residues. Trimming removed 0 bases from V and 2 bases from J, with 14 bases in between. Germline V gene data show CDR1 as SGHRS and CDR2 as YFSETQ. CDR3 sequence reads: CASSLDGTGSNYGYTF. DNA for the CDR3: TGCGCCAGCAGCTTGGATGGGACGGGCAGCAACTATGGCTACACCTTC.